A single sample gave rise to the 16 T cell receptor beta chains below, sequenced in a study of shared T cell receptors in the human thymus. Profiled with immunoSEQ multiplex PCR; TCRdb holds only in-frame clones, not every one. The table includes 500,000 to 850,000 clones, around 87% detected once. The sample was also reused in another study, on human thymus T cells.

Input material: thymocytes. All receptors come from a boy under two years old with a congenital heart defect.

The rearrangement joins TRBV7-2 to TRBJ2-7; TRBD1 might be the D (5 bases). Trimming shortened V by 1 base and J by 0 bases, and 10 bases separated the two germline ends. Germline loops: CDR1 SGHTA, CDR2 FQGNSA. The CDR3 is 15 amino acids. CDR3 sequence reads: CASSLGGQGSYEQYF. The CDR3 DNA reads TGTGCCAGCAGCTTAGGAGGTCAGGGCTCCTACGAGCAGTACTTC.

In this sample, this clone turned up once. The J gene is TRBJ2-2, the V gene TRBV6-1; the match to TRBD2 covers 7 bases. This CDR3 is built from 16 residues. Per the germline V gene, CDR1 is MNHNS and CDR2 is SASEGT. V was clipped by 1 base and J by 4 bases; unmatched bases: 6. The CDR3 loop reads CASSEGLAWATGELFF. The DNA for the CDR3 is TGTGCCAGCAGTGAAGGACTAGCTTGGGCCACCGGGGAGCTGTTTTTT.

This sequence joins TRBV10-3 and TRBJ1-1; TRBD1 might be the D (5 bases). V shed 7 bases and J shed 1 base, with 10 bases lying between them. Germline CDR1 reads ENHRY; CDR2 reads SYGVKD. This CDR3 comprises 13 residues. The CDR3 protein is CAITGGTNTEAFF. CDR3 sequence (DNA): TGTGCCATCACTGGGGGGACGAACACTGAAGCTTTCTTT.

The genes are TRBV11-2 and TRBJ2-7; 8 bases are shared with TRBD1. Germline V gene lookup returns CDR1 SGHAT and CDR2 FQNNGV. With V trimmed by 0 bases and J by 2 bases, 6 bases remained unmatched. The CDR3 sequence is 16 residues long. DNA of the CDR3: TGTGCCAGCAGCTTAGACGACAGGGGAATTACCTACGAGCAGTACTTC. It translates to CASSLDDRGITYEQYF.

V is TRBV5-1 and J is TRBJ2-5; 11 bases are shared with TRBD2. The CDR3 contains 15 residues. J lost 5 bases, V lost 5 bases, and 8 bases had no gene match. Germline values: CDR1 SGHRS, CDR2 YFSETQ. CDR3 loop: CASRRTTSGGETQYF. CDR3 coding DNA: TGCGCCAGCAGGCGAACCACTAGCGGGGGTGAGACCCAGTACTTC.

This clone turned up a few times. The CDR3, as DNA: TGTGCCAGCAGTCACCTTCGGGACAGGGGTGCTGAAAAACTGTTTTTT. It is translated as CASSHLRDRGAEKLFF. The chain employs TRBV6-6 and TRBJ1-4; 10 bases match TRBD1. Looked up from germline, CDR1 is MNHNY and CDR2 is SVGAGI (reference sequence). There are 16 residues in the CDR3. The junction had 10 bases not matched to a gene; V was cut back by 5 bases and J by 7 bases.

The gene calls are TRBV14 and TRBJ1-1; TRBD1 aligns across 8 bases. Looked up from germline, CDR1 is SGHDN and CDR2 is FVKESK. V lost 0 bases, J lost 1 base, and 4 bases stayed unmatched. This CDR3 region has 16 residues. CDR3 DNA sequence: TGTGCCAGCAGCCAAGAAAGGACAGGGCGGAACACTGAAGCTTTCTTT. It is translated as CASSQERTGRNTEAFF.

In its sample, this clone was seen a few times. The CDR3 DNA reads TGTGCCAGCAGCTTAGATCGGCGGGCAAAGTATGAGACCCAGTACTTC. Translation: CASSLDRRAKYETQYF. The genes are TRBV11-2 and TRBJ2-5, with D tentatively TRBD2 (5 bases). The germline V and J ends were trimmed by 0 bases and 5 bases, with 16 bases remaining between them. CDR1 SGHAT and CDR2 FQNNGV come from the germline V gene. The CDR3 length is 16 residues.

The CDR3 DNA reads as TGTGCCAGCAGTCGGGTAGCGGGGGGTACCTACGAGCAGTACTTC. Encoded protein: CASSRVAGGTYEQYF. This chain connects TRBV7-2 to TRBJ2-7, with 10 bases lining up with TRBD2. After removal of 6 bases from V and 2 bases from J, the junction contained 7 bases not matched to a gene. This CDR3 comprises 15 residues. Germline V gene lookup returns CDR1 SGHTA and CDR2 FQGNSA.

The V and J genes are TRBV4-3 and TRBJ2-4, with 9 positions matching TRBD1. V was clipped by 0 bases and J by 3 bases; unmatched bases: 0. This CDR3 has 15 amino acids. Germline loops: CDR1 LGHNA, CDR2 YSLEER. The CDR3 bases are TGCGCCAGCAGCCAAGAGGGACAGGGCAAAAACATTCAGTACTTC. This gives the protein CASSQEGQGKNIQYF.

The J gene is TRBJ2-7, the V gene TRBV9; no clear D. Deletions cut 0 bases from V and 2 bases from J, with 12 bases between. CDR1 is SGDLS and CDR2 is YYNGEE in the germline V gene. The CDR3 contains 15 residues. The CDR3, as DNA: TGTGCCAGCAGCGTAGGAGGTTACTCACCCTACGAGCAGTACTTC. This gives the protein CASSVGGYSPYEQYF. Using reference TRBV9 and TRBJ2-7 for the parts outside the CDR3, the full variable domain is DSGVTQTPKHLITATGQRVTLRCSPRSGDLSVYWYQQSLDQGLQFLIQYYNGEERAKGNILERFSAQQFPDLHSELNLSSLELGDSALYFCASSVGGYSPYEQYFGPGTRLTVT.

This sequence joins TRBV2 and TRBJ2-5; the match to TRBD1 covers 7 bases. Germline CDR1 SNHLY, CDR2 FYNNEI. The CDR3 runs 17 residues. Germline trimming cut 10 bases from V and 3 bases from J; bases unmatched to any gene: 20. The chain's CDR3 is CATHRDFRDREKETQYF. As DNA, the CDR3 is TGTGCCACACACCGCGATTTTAGGGACAGAGAAAAAGAGACCCAGTACTTC. Based on the CDR3 plus reference TRBV2 and TRBJ2-5, the full variable domain is EPEVTQTPSHQVTQMGQEVILRCVPISNHLYFYWYRQILGQKVEFLVSFYNNEISEKSEIFDDQFSVERPDGSNFTLKIRSTKLEDSAMYFCATHRDFRDREKETQYFGPGTRLLVL.

The chain uses TRBV27 and TRBJ2-2, with TRBD1 matching over 8 bases. Germline V lookup: CDR1 MNHEY, CDR2 SMNVEV (reference sequence). This CDR3 has 14 residues. With V trimmed by 5 bases and J by 4 bases, 3 bases remained unmatched. The CDR3 DNA reads as TGTGCCAGCAGTACACAGGGGGGCACCGGGGAGCTGTTTTTT. Translation gives CASSTQGGTGELFF.

This chain joins TRBV28 and TRBJ2-7; D might be TRBD2 (8 bases). CDR3 size: 15 residues. V lost 6 bases, J lost 3 bases, and 18 bases lay in between. Germline V gene data show CDR1 as MDHEN and CDR2 as SYDVKM. CDR3 residues: CASSPGGGQNYEQYF. The CDR3 region has the DNA TGTGCCAGCAGCCCCGGGGGGGGACAGAACTACGAGCAGTACTTC.

The CDR3 nucleotides are TGTGCCAGCAGCACCCAGAACAGGAGCTCCTACAATGAGCAGTTCTTC. Translating gives CASSTQNRSSYNEQFF. V gene TRBV9 combines with J gene TRBJ2-1; maybe TRBD1 (5 bases). This CDR3 is 16 amino acids long. The V end lost 4 bases, the J end lost 0 bases, and 14 bases lay between the germline ends. Germline V gene lookup returns CDR1 SGDLS and CDR2 YYNGEE.

The chain is built from TRBV10-2 and TRBJ1-1, with TRBD1 as a possible D gene (5 bases). V lost 7 bases to trimming and J lost 4 bases, with 25 bases between them. The CDR3 runs to 17 residues. Germline V gene sequence: CDR1 WSHSY, CDR2 SAAADI. The CDR3 bases are TGCGCCAGCACCGACAGAGCCCCATTCTCAAAATTCACTGAAGCTTTCTTT. It codes for CASTDRAPFSKFTEAFF.